Listed here are 18 T cell receptor beta chains from one sample, sequenced in a study of control samples from healthy donors and cancer patients. Some clones are missing from TCRdb's copy, which holds only in-frame ones; the method was immunoSEQ multiplex PCR. The repertoire includes roughly 370,000 clones, more than 80% of them detected once, and over 5.5% sits in the top ten. The sequenced sample was PBMCs. These TCRs come from a man aged 35 to 55 with head and neck cancer.

This sequence joins TRBV5-5 and TRBJ2-3; TRBD2 aligns across 10 bases. Germline assignment: CDR1 SGHKS and CDR2 YYEKEE (reference sequence). With 0 bases clipped from V and 1 base from J, the junction kept 2 bases outside the gene matches. CDR3 length: 16 residues. The CDR3 loop reads CASSLDLAGGTDTQYF. The CDR3 DNA reads as TGTGCCAGCAGCTTGGACCTAGCGGGAGGCACAGATACGCAGTATTTT.

The chain is built from TRBV7-3 and TRBJ1-6; 7 bases are shared with TRBD1. V lost 2 bases, J lost 10 bases, and 11 bases stayed unmatched. The germline CDR1 and CDR2 sequences are SGHTA and FQGTGA. The CDR3 is made up of 16 amino acids. Written as DNA, the CDR3 is TGTGCCAGCAGCTTAGATCCAGGGGGATCAGGGTCACCCCTCCACTTT. It is translated as CASSLDPGGSGSPLHF.

The chain uses TRBV28 and TRBJ2-1; D gene unclear. Per germline, CDR1 MDHEN and CDR2 SYDVKM. CDR3 length: 14 amino acids. V lost 4 bases, J lost 0 bases, and 7 bases lay in between. The CDR3 DNA reads TGTGCCAGCAGTTCTTTGAGCTCCTACAATGAGCAGTTCTTC. Translation: CASSSLSSYNEQFF.

The rearrangement uses TRBV29-1 and TRBJ2-1, with TRBD2 as a possible D gene (5 bases). The CDR3 extends over 15 amino acids. Germline loops: CDR1 SQVTM, CDR2 ANQGSEA. Trimming cost V 4 bases and J 1 base, with 14 bases left between them. As DNA, the CDR3 is TGCAGCGTTGTTGGTACCGCGGGTTCCTACAATGAGCAGTTCTTC. This sequence encodes CSVVGTAGSYNEQFF.

The CDR3 DNA sequence: TGTGCCAGCAGCTCAGTAGCGTTTCAGGGGGGCCAGCACAATGAGCAGTTCTTC. As protein: CASSSVAFQGGQHNEQFF. This chain joins TRBV11-2 and TRBJ2-1; D may be TRBD1 (7 bases). CDR1 and CDR2 from the germline V gene are SGHAT and FQNNGV. CDR3 length: 18 residues. Trimming removed 4 bases from V and 5 bases from J, with 24 bases in between.

This chain joins TRBV6-5 and TRBJ2-2; D possibly uses TRBD1 or TRBD2 (6 bases each). The CDR3 totals 15 residues. In germline, CDR1 is MNHEY, CDR2 SVGAGI. Trimming pared 3 bases from V and 5 bases from J, leaving 13 bases between. Here the CDR3 DNA reads TGTGCCAGCAGTTATTTCCGGGGGCGGACCGGGGAGCTGTTTTTT. It yields the protein CASSYFRGRTGELFF.

V gene TRBV18 combines with J gene TRBJ2-1, with 8 nucleotides matching TRBD1. V dropped 1 base and J dropped 5; count of bases not matched to a gene: 7. The CDR3 covers 16 residues. Germline CDR1 is KGHSH and CDR2 is LQKENI. The CDR3 DNA sequence: TGTGCCAGCTCACCACGAGGACAGGGAAGGGACAATGAGCAGTTCTTC. This gives the protein CASSPRGQGRDNEQFF.

This clone was observed a few times. The sample holds other DNA sequences that translate to the same CDR3. The V gene is TRBV11-3, the J gene TRBJ2-3; TRBD2 might be the D (6 bases). The CDR3 is 14 amino acids. The germline CDR1 and CDR2 sequences are SGHNT and YENEEA. V shed 3 bases and J shed 1 base, with 8 bases lying between them. The CDR3 region has the DNA TGTGCCAGCAGCTTGGGCGGGGGCACAGATACGCAGTATTTT. This encodes CASSLGGGTDTQYF.

The V gene is TRBV2, the J gene TRBJ1-5, with TRBD1 matching over 7 bases. This CDR3 spans 13 amino acids. V shed 3 bases and J 6 bases; nucleotides not matched to a gene: 2. Germline values: CDR1 SNHLY, CDR2 FYNNEI. For the CDR3, the DNA is TGTGCCAGCAGTGAGCAGGGGGGTCAGCCCCAGCATTTT. Protein sequence: CASSEQGGQPQHF.

The gene calls are TRBV6-5 and TRBJ2-5; 10 positions agree with TRBD2. J lost 5 bases, V lost 2 bases, and 8 bases had no gene match. The germline V gene has CDR1 MNHEY and CDR2 SVGAGI. CDR3 size: 16 residues. CDR3 coding DNA: TGTGCCAGCAGTTACCAGTATGGGACTAGCGTTGAGACCCAGTACTTC. It yields the protein CASSYQYGTSVETQYF.

On this clone itself: The same CDR3 can be traced to other DNA sequences in this sample. The chain recombines TRBV9 with TRBJ2-7; D perhaps matches TRBD1 (5 bases). CDR1 and CDR2 (germline): SGDLS, YYNGEE. V was pared by 4 bases and J by 4 bases, with 12 bases between. The CDR3 extends over 13 amino acids. The CDR3 here is CASSPPRGYEQYF. As DNA, the CDR3 is TGTGCCAGCAGCCCCCCAAGGGGTTACGAGCAGTACTTC. The full variable domain, with the rest looked up from reference TRBV9 and TRBJ2-7, is DSGVTQTPKHLITATGQRVTLRCSPRSGDLSVYWYQQSLDQGLQFLIQYYNGEERAKGNILERFSAQQFPDLHSELNLSSLELGDSALYFCASSPPRGYEQYFGPGTRLTVT.

The chain recombines TRBV28 with TRBJ1-3; D is possibly TRBD1 (5 bases). V was pared by 4 bases and J by 3 bases, with 16 bases between. Germline lookup yields CDR1 MDHEN and CDR2 SYDVKM. This CDR3 contains 16 residues. CDR3 in DNA: TGTGCCAGCAGTTCCCCACCCACGGGGGGTGGAAACACCATATATTTT. This codes for CASSSPPTGGGNTIYF.

This rearrangement joins TRBV1 to TRBJ2-6. TRBV1 is noted as a pseudogene. The CDR3 covers 12 residues. The CDR3 region has the DNA TGCACCAGCAAAAGTCGGGCCAACGTCCTGACTTTC. Translation gives CTSKSRANVLTF.

The rearrangement links TRBV29-1 to TRBJ2-7; D ambiguous. Deletions cut 3 bases from V and 1 base from J, with 10 bases between. CDR1 SQVTM and CDR2 ANQGSEA come from the germline V gene. The CDR3 runs to 13 residues. As DNA, the CDR3 is TGCAGCGTTGAGCACCAGGATTCCTACGAGCAGTACTTC. This codes for CSVEHQDSYEQYF.

This rearrangement joins TRBV4-3 to TRBJ2-2; TRBD1 matches at 8 bases. There are 16 residues in the CDR3. Germline CDR1 LGHNA, CDR2 YSLEER. V was pared by 3 bases and J by 2 bases, with 5 bases of the junction left unmatched. The CDR3, as DNA: TGCGCCAGCAGCCACCGGACAGGGCCCAACACCGGGGAGCTGTTTTTT. Translating it yields CASSHRTGPNTGELFF.

V and J are TRBV27 and TRBJ2-7; TRBD1 is a possible D gene (6 bases). Germline values: CDR1 MNHEY, CDR2 SMNVEV (reference sequence). V was cut by 5 bases and J by 4 bases, with 18 bases left in between. The CDR3 is made up of 15 amino acids. The chain's CDR3 is CASSPQGNKPYEQYF. The CDR3 DNA follows: TGTGCCAGCAGTCCGCAGGGGAATAAACCATACGAGCAGTACTTC.

Only a few counts were recorded for this clone. The V call is TRBV6-8, the J call TRBJ2-7; 9 bases agree with TRBD1. The germline CDR1 and CDR2 sequences are MNHGY and SAAAGT. The CDR3 is 16 residues long. J gave up 6 bases and V 7 bases, and 16 bases lay outside the gene matches. The CDR3 loop reads CASKGIDRDRASEQYF. The CDR3 nucleotides are TGTGCCAGCAAAGGGATAGACCGGGACAGGGCTTCCGAGCAGTACTTC.

The chain recombines TRBV4-1 with TRBJ1-4; the match to TRBD1 covers 7 bases. Losses at the gene ends were 7 bases for V and 2 bases for J; bases not matched to a gene: 7. The germline CDR1 and CDR2 sequences are MGHRA and YSYEKL. CDR3 length equals 15 residues. The CDR3 DNA sequence: TGCGCCAGCACCAGGGGGGACATTACTAATGAAAAACTGTTTTTT. Its protein is CASTRGDITNEKLFF.